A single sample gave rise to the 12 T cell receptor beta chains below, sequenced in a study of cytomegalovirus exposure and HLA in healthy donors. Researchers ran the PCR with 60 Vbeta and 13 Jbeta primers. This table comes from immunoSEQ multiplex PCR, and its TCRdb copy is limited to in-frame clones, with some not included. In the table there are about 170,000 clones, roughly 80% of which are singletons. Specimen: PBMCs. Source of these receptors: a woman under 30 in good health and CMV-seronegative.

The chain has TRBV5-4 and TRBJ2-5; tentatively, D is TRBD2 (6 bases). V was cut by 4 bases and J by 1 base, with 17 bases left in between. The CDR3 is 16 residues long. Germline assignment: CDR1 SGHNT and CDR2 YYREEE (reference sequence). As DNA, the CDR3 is TGTGCCAGCAGCCATGGACCCATGGGGGGCCAAGAGACCCAGTACTTC. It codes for CASSHGPMGGQETQYF.

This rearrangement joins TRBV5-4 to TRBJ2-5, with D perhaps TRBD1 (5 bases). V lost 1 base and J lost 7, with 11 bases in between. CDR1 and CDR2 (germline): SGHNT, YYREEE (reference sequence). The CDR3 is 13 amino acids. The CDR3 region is CASSLLGEGTQYF. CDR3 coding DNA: TGTGCCAGCAGCTTGTTAGGGGAAGGGACCCAGTACTTC.

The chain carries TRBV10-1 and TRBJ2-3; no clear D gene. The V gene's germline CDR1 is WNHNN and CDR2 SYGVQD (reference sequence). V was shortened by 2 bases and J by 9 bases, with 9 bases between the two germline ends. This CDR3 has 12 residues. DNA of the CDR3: TGCGCCAGCAGTGAGGACTGGTTGACGCAGTATTTT. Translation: CASSEDWLTQYF.

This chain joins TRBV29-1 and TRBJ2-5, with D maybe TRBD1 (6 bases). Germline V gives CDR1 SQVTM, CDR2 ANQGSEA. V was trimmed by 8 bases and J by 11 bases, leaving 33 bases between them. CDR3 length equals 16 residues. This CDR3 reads CSPRVWVQGPTYEQYF. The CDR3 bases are TGCAGCCCTCGGGTTTGGGTGCAGGGGCCGACCTATGAGCAGTACTTC.

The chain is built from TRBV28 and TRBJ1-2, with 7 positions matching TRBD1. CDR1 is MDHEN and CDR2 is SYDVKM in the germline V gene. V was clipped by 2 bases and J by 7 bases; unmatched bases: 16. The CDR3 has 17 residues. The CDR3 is CASSLRRNNRGRVGYTF. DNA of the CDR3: TGTGCCAGCAGTTTACGACGCAACAACAGGGGAAGGGTTGGCTACACCTTC.

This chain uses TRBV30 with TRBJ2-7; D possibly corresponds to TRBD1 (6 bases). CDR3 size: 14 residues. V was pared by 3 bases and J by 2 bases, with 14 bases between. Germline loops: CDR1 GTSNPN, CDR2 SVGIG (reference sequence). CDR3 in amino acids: CAWRTQGRPYEQYF. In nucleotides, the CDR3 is TGTGCCTGGAGAACACAGGGCCGCCCCTACGAGCAGTACTTC.

DNA for the CDR3: TGTGCCAGCAGTTGGGGACTAGCGGGAGGGGAGCAGTTCTTC. This translates into CASSWGLAGGEQFF. This chain links TRBV6-5 with TRBJ2-1; 16 nucleotides line up with TRBD2. Germline values: CDR1 MNHEY, CDR2 SVGAGI. Trimming removed 4 bases from V and 10 bases from J; junction bases left unmatched: 1. The CDR3 has 14 amino acids.

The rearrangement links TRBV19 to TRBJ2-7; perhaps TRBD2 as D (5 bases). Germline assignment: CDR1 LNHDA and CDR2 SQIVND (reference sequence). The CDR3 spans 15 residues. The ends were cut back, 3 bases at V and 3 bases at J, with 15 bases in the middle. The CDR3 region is CASSIGLAQNYEQYF. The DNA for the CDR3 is TGTGCCAGTAGTATCGGTCTAGCTCAAAACTACGAGCAGTACTTC.

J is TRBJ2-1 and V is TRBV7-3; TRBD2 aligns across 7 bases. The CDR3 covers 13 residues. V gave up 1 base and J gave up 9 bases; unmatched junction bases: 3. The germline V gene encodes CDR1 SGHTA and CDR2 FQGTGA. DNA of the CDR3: TGTGCCAGCAGCTTAATCACGGGGGGTGAGCAGTTCTTC. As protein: CASSLITGGEQFF.

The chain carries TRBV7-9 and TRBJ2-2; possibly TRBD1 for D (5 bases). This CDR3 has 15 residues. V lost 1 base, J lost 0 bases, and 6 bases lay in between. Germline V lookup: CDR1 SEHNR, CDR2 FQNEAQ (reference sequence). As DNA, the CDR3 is TGTGCCAGCAGCTTAGGACAGACGAACACCGGGGAGCTGTTTTTT. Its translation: CASSLGQTNTGELFF.

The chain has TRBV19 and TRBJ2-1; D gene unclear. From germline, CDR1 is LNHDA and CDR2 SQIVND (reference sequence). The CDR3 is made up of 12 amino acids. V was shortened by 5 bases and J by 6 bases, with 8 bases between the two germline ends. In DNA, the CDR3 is TGTGCCAGTAGTTCCGCAGGCAATGAGCAGTTCTTC. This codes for CASSSAGNEQFF.

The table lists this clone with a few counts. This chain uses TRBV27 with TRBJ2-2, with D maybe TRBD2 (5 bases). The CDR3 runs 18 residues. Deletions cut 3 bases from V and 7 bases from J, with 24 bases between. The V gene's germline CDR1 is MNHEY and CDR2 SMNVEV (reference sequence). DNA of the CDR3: TGTGCCAGCAGTTTTCAGTCTTCGGAGGACCCGCGCGACGGGGAGCTGTTTTTT. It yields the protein CASSFQSSEDPRDGELFF.